The clone carrying this T cell receptor (beta chain) was seen more than once but under ten times. Its target is not known. Quantitative molecular-barcoded 5'-RACE generated the TCR beta libraries. TCRdb recomputed calls from the 5' RACE reads with MiXCR, one row per CDR3 protein. The sample comprises 250,000 to 300,000 distinct CDR3 sequences, 15% to 20% of which are singletons, and 25% to 40% rests with the top ten. The CDR3 spans 16 residues. With V trimmed by 6 bases and J by 6 bases, 8 bases remained unmatched. The germline V gene has CDR1 MNHEY and CDR2 SVGEGT. These data originate in a study of CD8 T cells in ankylosing spondylitis. Study observations and caveats: Reports say disease-linked clones showed up significantly more in matched ankylosing spondylitis synovial fluid. It appeared that ankylosing spondylitis blood was characterized by a TCR beta motif of seven or eight highly homologous variants.

The chain has TRBV6-2 or TRBV6-3 and TRBJ2-1, with 13 bases that match TRBD2. The sequence derives from a male donor with ankylosing spondylitis or in good health (not recorded which). Sequencing was done on a sample of blood, either unsorted or a sorted T cell fraction (not recorded which). CDR3 protein: CASRTGLAGVRNEQFF. The CDR3 DNA sequence: TGTGCCAGCAGGACCGGACTAGCGGGAGTTCGCAATGAGCAGTTCTTC.